The clone carrying this TCR beta chain was detected a few times. Its antigen remains unknown. These data belong to a study of vaccination effects on CD4 cells after COVID-19. Assay used: immunoSEQ multiplex PCR; TCRdb lists only in-frame clones, some missing. The sample has approximately 29,000 clones, 70% to 75% seen once. Ahead of sequencing, the ViraFEST assay grew antigen-specific CD4+ T cells using viral peptide pools. Following culture for approximately 11 days, CD4+ T cells were isolated. Vaccination of participants consisted of two doses of either the BNT162b2 or mRNA-1273 vaccine. They grew over 1.5 million PBMC in each well, adding around 9 IU/ml IL-2 and 7.5 to 10 ug/ml peptides. The V end lost 3 bases, the J end lost 1 base, and 10 bases lay between the germline ends. The germline V gene has CDR1 LNHNV and CDR2 YYDKDF (reference sequence). This CDR3 is built from 15 residues.

This TCR derives from a human donor who received a COVID-19 vaccine. This sample comprised CD4+ T cells from PBMCs cultured with HCoV-NL63 spike peptides, obtained after COVID-19 vaccination. The rearrangement uses TRBV15 and TRBJ1-5; D ambiguous. The CDR3 protein is CATSRGRRSNQPQHF. The CDR3 nucleotides read TGTGCCACCAGCAGGGGTCGGCGAAGCAATCAGCCCCAGCATTTT.